This T cell receptor beta chain was identified during a study of CD8 T cells in ankylosing spondylitis (dated by TCRdb to 2016 to 2017). Some background on the complete study: The study set out to find disease-linked TCR variants by profiling T cell receptor beta repertoires in ankylosing spondylitis patients and healthy donors. In total, the full study cohort was made up of 108 healthy donors and 20 to 25 ankylosing spondylitis patients. Peripheral blood was sampled, and synovial fluid was additionally collected from ankylosing spondylitis patients. Beyond this particular receptor, the publication reports: The disease-linked clones were reported to be significantly enriched in matched synovial fluid samples from ankylosing spondylitis patients. Blood from ankylosing spondylitis patients appeared to be characterized by a TCR beta motif made up of seven or eight highly homologous amino acid variants. A CD8+ phenotype was shown by the disease-linked clones, which were found at relatively low frequencies in peripheral blood. Some motif variants were previously reported in synovial fluid and blood of reactive arthritis patients, suggesting common disease-initiation mechanisms.

V is pared back by 6 bases and J by 5 bases, with 11 bases lying between the germline termini. The germline V gene (reference sequence) provides CDR1 MNHEY and CDR2 SMNVEV. From its cysteine to its phenylalanine, the CDR3 spans 13 amino acids. CDR3 DNA only is kept here, 39 bases in frame from base 1. Sequenced using an Illumina HiSeq 2500. Quantitative 5'-RACE with molecular barcodes was the method used to prepare the TCR beta libraries. As for the authors' bioinformatics: To identify disease-linked TCR variants, a new computational method was used, one built on a probabilistic model of VDJ rearrangement. TCRdb handled the public reads itself, with Q25 trimming in fastp and clone calling in MiXCR, and kept productive beta chains. When rows share a CDR3 protein, they turn into one entry using the most common DNA and genes. TCRdb's processing, not the authors', yielded these V and J calls. For this sample there are approximately 200,000 distinct CDR3 sequences; 9.5% to 15% appear just once. The leading ten clones occupy 15% to 20% of the sample.

In regard to this clonotype: Its antigen specificity is not known. Base-call qualities are not available, and no considerably larger clone is one nucleotide away.

Rearrangement joined TRBV27 to TRBJ2-1; a tentative D match to TRBD1 spans 6 bases. The sample consisted of blood, either unsorted or a sorted T cell fraction (not recorded which). This clonotype was obtained from a male donor with ankylosing spondylitis or in good health (not recorded which). The nucleotide sequence reads as follows: TGTGCCAGCAGCACGGACAGCCACAATGAGCAGTTCTTC. Translation gives CASSTDSHNEQFF.